The rows below give T cell receptor beta chains drawn from one sample of a study of blood T cell repertoires in COVID-19. TCRdb's table, derived via immunoSEQ multiplex PCR, lists solely in-frame clones and lacks some. This sample has roughly 300,000 clones, with more than 70% found just once. The specimen was PBMCs or T cells enriched from blood (not recorded which). The receptors shown here come from a woman under 40 who had recovered from COVID-19. The CDR3 runs from the conserved cysteine through the conserved F or W. The D gene is left open where the match is weak. Part of the rows lack a size; the others show once, few, many or a class for expanded clones.

J gene: TRBJ2-5
clone size: .
V gene: TRBV27
D gene: .
CDR3 protein: CASSFASSSGTQYF
CDR3 DNA: TGTGCCAGCAGTTTTGCTAGCAGCTCGGGGACCCAGTACTTC

J gene: TRBJ1-2
clone size: .
V gene: TRBV2
D gene: TRBD1
CDR3 protein: CASIEDGLMGDRTSGYTF
CDR3 DNA: TGTGCCAGCATAGAGGATGGTTTGATGGGGGACAGGACTTCGGGCTACACCTTC

J gene: TRBJ2-7
clone size: few
V gene: TRBV5-1
D gene: .
CDR3 protein: CASSFGQTYEQYF
CDR3 DNA: TGCGCCAGCAGCTTTGGGCAAACCTACGAGCAGTACTTC

J gene: TRBJ2-7
clone size: .
V gene: TRBV2
D gene: .
CDR3 protein: CASKYFAGATYEQYF
CDR3 DNA: TGTGCCAGCAAATATTTCGCGGGGGCTACCTACGAGCAGTACTTC

J gene: TRBJ2-5
clone size: once
V gene: TRBV27
D gene: .
CDR3 protein: CASSFFGETQYF
CDR3 DNA: TGTGCCAGCAGTTTTTTTGGCGAGACCCAGTACTTC

J gene: TRBJ1-2
clone size: .
V gene: TRBV29-1
D gene: .
CDR3 protein: CSVDPQGYGYTF
CDR3 DNA: TGCAGCGTTGATCCCCAGGGATATGGCTACACCTTC

J gene: TRBJ1-4
clone size: .
V gene: TRBV2
D gene: .
CDR3 protein: CASRAGPGLGREKLFF
CDR3 DNA: TGTGCCAGCAGAGCGGGGCCCGGATTGGGGCGTGAAAAACTGTTTTTT

J gene: TRBJ1-2
clone size: .
V gene: TRBV2
D gene: .
CDR3 protein: CASSAGINGRGGVTGYTF
CDR3 DNA: TGTGCCAGCAGTGCCGGAATCAATGGGCGGGGAGGGGTAACGGGCTACACCTTC

J gene: TRBJ2-6
clone size: .
V gene: TRBV6-2/TRBV6-3
D gene: .
CDR3 protein: CASSYSGGTGLSGANVLTF
CDR3 DNA: TGTGCCAGCAGTTACTCGGGGGGGACAGGTCTTTCTGGGGCCAACGTCCTGACTTTC

J gene: TRBJ2-5
clone size: .
V gene: TRBV6-2/TRBV6-3
D gene: .
CDR3 protein: CASSSRGAQETQYF
CDR3 DNA: TGTGCCAGCAGTTCCCGGGGAGCGCAAGAGACCCAGTACTTC

J gene: TRBJ2-7
clone size: .
V gene: TRBV6-2/TRBV6-3
D gene: TRBD1
CDR3 protein: CASSPRDSRYEQYF
CDR3 DNA: TGTGCCAGCAGTCCCCGGGACAGCCGCTACGAGCAGTACTTC

J gene: TRBJ1-5
clone size: .
V gene: TRBV28
D gene: .
CDR3 protein: CASSDGHLSYSNQPQHF
CDR3 DNA: TGTGCCAGCAGTGACGGACATCTAAGCTATAGCAATCAGCCCCAGCATTTT

J gene: TRBJ1-6
clone size: .
V gene: TRBV7-9
D gene: .
CDR3 protein: CASSLGRDSPLHF
CDR3 DNA: TGTGCCAGCAGCTTAGGGAGGGATTCACCCCTCCACTTT

J gene: TRBJ1-4
clone size: .
V gene: TRBV12-3/TRBV12-4
D gene: .
CDR3 protein: CASSSQGSEKLFF
CDR3 DNA: TGTGCCAGCAGTTCCCAGGGAAGTGAAAAACTGTTTTTT

J gene: TRBJ2-2
clone size: .
V gene: TRBV5-4
D gene: .
CDR3 protein: CASSTDSRVTGELFF
CDR3 DNA: TGTGCCAGCAGCACAGACAGTCGGGTCACCGGGGAGCTGTTTTTT

J gene: TRBJ1-2
clone size: .
V gene: TRBV28
D gene: TRBD1
CDR3 protein: CASSSGQGGAGYTF
CDR3 DNA: TGTGCCAGCAGTTCGGGACAGGGGGGCGCTGGCTACACCTTC

J gene: TRBJ2-7
clone size: .
V gene: TRBV18
D gene: .
CDR3 protein: CASSPPGSHEQYF
CDR3 DNA: TGTGCCAGCTCACCACCGGGCAGTCACGAGCAGTACTTC

J gene: TRBJ1-3
clone size: .
V gene: TRBV4-3
D gene: .
CDR3 protein: CASSQETVSGNTIYF
CDR3 DNA: TGCGCCAGCAGCCAAGAAACAGTCTCTGGAAACACCATATATTTT